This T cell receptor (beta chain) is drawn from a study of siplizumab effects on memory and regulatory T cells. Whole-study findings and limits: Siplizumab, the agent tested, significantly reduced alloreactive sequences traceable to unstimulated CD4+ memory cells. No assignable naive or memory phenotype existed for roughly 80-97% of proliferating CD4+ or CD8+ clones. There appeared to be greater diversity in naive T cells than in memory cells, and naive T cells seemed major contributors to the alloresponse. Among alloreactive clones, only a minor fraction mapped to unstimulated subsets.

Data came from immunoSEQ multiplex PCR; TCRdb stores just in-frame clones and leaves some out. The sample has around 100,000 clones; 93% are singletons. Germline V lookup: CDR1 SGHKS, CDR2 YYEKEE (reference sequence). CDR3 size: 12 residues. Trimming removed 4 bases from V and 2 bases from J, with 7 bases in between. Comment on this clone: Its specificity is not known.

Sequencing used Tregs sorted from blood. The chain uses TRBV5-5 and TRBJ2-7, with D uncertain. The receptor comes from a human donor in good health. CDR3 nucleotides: TGTGCCAGCAGCGGATCCCCCTACGAGCAGTACTTC. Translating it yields CASSGSPYEQYF. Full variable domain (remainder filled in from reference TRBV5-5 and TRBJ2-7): DAGVTQSPTHLIKTRGQQVTLRCSPISGHKSVSWYQQVLGQGPQFIFQYYEKEERGRGNFPDRFSARQFPNYSSELNVNALLLGDSALYLCASSGSPYEQYFGPGTRLTVT.